This is a list of T cell receptor beta chains from one sample in a study of T cell repertoires in cytomegalovirus infection. TCRdb passed the reads through MiXCR, listing each CDR3 protein once. The sample records about 830,000 distinct CDR3 sequences, 30% to 35% being singletons. No antigen has been assigned to these receptors. The specimen comprised cultured CD8+ T cells from PBMCs, sampled from culture after CMV antigen stimulation. The receptors derive from a human donor in good health (CMV status not recorded). Some clones in this sample may be carry-over from other donors' samples. Both conserved end residues are part of each CDR3. Each record gives: V gene, D gene, clone size, J gene, CDR3 protein, CDR3 DNA. D genes are given only for firm matches. Rows give clone size only sometimes, using once, few, many, or a class for an expanded clone.

TRBV14	.	.	TRBJ1-3	CASSPNGMYTIYF	TGTGCCAGCAGCCCGAACGGGATGTACACCATATATTTT
TRBV27	TRBD2	few	TRBJ2-1	CASSISSGGAVREQFF	TGTGCCAGCAGTATCTCTAGCGGGGGGGCGGTCCGTGAGCAGTTCTTC
TRBV5-6	.	.	TRBJ1-5	CASSSSSQPQHF	TGTGCCAGCAGCTCCAGTTCCCAGCCCCAGCATTTT
TRBV12-3/TRBV12-4	.	once	TRBJ2-3	CASSLASIDTQYF	TGTGCCAGCAGTTTGGCTAGCATAGATACGCAGTATTTT
TRBV20-1	.	few	TRBJ1-2	CSARWAAYGYTF	TGCAGTGCTAGATGGGCCGCCTATGGCTACACCTTC
TRBV10-3	.	.	TRBJ2-7	CAISDPSSSYEQYF	TGTGCCATCAGTGACCCAAGCAGCTCCTACGAGCAGTACTTC
TRBV29-1	.	.	TRBJ2-3	CSTPGGVTDTQYF	TGCAGCACCCCAGGGGGGGTCACAGATACGCAGTATTTT
TRBV5-5	.	.	TRBJ2-1	CASSLRGGGLYNEQFF	TGTGCCAGCAGCTTGAGAGGGGGGGGGCTCTACAATGAGCAGTTCTTC
TRBV15	.	few	TRBJ1-2	CATSREGGRTSVHYGYTF	TGTGCCACCAGCAGAGAGGGGGGAAGGACCTCGGTACACTATGGCTACACCTTC
TRBV11-3	.	.	TRBJ2-1	CASSGRTRNEQFF	TGTGCCAGCAGCGGTCGAACTCGGAATGAGCAGTTCTTC
TRBV27	.	.	TRBJ2-4	CASSLGLGADIQYF	TGTGCCAGCTCCCTGGGACTGGGGGCGGACATTCAGTACTTC
TRBV7-8	TRBD1	many	TRBJ2-1	CASSLAWTGDLSEQFF	TGTGCCAGCAGCTTAGCGTGGACAGGGGATTTGAGTGAGCAGTTCTTC
TRBV7-8	.	once	TRBJ1-1	CASSLGAFGLMFGTGNANTEAFF	TGTGCCAGCAGCTTAGGGGCCTTCGGTCTGATGTTCGGGACGGGGAATGCGAACACTGAAGCTTTCTTT
TRBV7-6	.	many	TRBJ1-2	CASSLKRGAGYGYTF	TGTGCCAGCAGCCTAAAGCGGGGGGCGGGGTATGGCTACACCTTC
TRBV11-2	TRBD1	few	TRBJ2-3	CASSTVDRPTDTQYF	TGTGCCAGCAGCACAGTGGACAGGCCCACAGATACGCAGTATTTT
TRBV6-5	.	.	TRBJ2-1	CASSYRRWGDNEQFF	TGTGCCAGCAGTTACCGACGGTGGGGGGACAATGAGCAGTTCTTC
TRBV6-5	TRBD2	many	TRBJ2-1	CASSYGAGGKNEQFF	TGTGCCAGCAGTTACGGGGCGGGGGGGAAAAATGAGCAGTTCTTC
TRBV9	.	few	TRBJ1-3	CASSAQASSGNTIYF	TGTGCCAGCAGCGCGCAGGCAAGCTCTGGAAACACCATATATTTT
TRBV7-9	.	few	TRBJ1-1	CAGGMNTEAFF	TGTGCGGGGGGCATGAACACTGAAGCTTTCTTT
TRBV11-1	.	few	TRBJ1-1	CASSLVVFTEAFF	TGTGCCAGCAGCTTAGTAGTGTTTACTGAAGCTTTCTTT
TRBV20-1	TRBD2	.	TRBJ2-7	CSALTSAAYEQYF	TGCAGTGCCCTGACTAGCGCGGCCTACGAGCAGTACTTC
TRBV13	TRBD1	.	TRBJ2-7	CASSLWDRVYEQYF	TGTGCCAGCAGCCTCTGGGACAGGGTCTACGAGCAGTACTTC